This T cell receptor beta chain was recorded in a study of CD8 T cells in Susac syndrome. The sequenced target, TCR beta, came from blood CD8+ and CD4+ T cells. Reverse transcription used about 0.45 to 1 ug RNA and random hexamers. Each CDR3 protein gets one entry after TCRdb re-called the immunoSEQ multiplex PCR reads with MiXCR. The data hold some 130,000 distinct CDR3 sequences, with around 94% observed a single time. As to this clonotype: The antigen is not known.

Germline loops: CDR1 MNHEY, CDR2 SVGAGI. V was clipped by 4 bases and J by 5 bases; unmatched bases: 5. There are 16 residues in the CDR3. Study-wide results and caveats: As the study acknowledged, the number of individuals in its TCR sequencing and HLA analysis was relatively small.

This receptor was taken from a human donor with multiple sclerosis. Sequences were obtained from CD4+ T cells from PBMCs. The chain recombines TRBV6-5 with TRBJ2-1; TRBD2 agrees at 13 bases. The CDR3 bases are TGTGCCAGCAGTTTCCGACTAGCGGGAGGAGACAATGAGCAGTTCTTC. It is translated as CASSFRLAGGDNEQFF.